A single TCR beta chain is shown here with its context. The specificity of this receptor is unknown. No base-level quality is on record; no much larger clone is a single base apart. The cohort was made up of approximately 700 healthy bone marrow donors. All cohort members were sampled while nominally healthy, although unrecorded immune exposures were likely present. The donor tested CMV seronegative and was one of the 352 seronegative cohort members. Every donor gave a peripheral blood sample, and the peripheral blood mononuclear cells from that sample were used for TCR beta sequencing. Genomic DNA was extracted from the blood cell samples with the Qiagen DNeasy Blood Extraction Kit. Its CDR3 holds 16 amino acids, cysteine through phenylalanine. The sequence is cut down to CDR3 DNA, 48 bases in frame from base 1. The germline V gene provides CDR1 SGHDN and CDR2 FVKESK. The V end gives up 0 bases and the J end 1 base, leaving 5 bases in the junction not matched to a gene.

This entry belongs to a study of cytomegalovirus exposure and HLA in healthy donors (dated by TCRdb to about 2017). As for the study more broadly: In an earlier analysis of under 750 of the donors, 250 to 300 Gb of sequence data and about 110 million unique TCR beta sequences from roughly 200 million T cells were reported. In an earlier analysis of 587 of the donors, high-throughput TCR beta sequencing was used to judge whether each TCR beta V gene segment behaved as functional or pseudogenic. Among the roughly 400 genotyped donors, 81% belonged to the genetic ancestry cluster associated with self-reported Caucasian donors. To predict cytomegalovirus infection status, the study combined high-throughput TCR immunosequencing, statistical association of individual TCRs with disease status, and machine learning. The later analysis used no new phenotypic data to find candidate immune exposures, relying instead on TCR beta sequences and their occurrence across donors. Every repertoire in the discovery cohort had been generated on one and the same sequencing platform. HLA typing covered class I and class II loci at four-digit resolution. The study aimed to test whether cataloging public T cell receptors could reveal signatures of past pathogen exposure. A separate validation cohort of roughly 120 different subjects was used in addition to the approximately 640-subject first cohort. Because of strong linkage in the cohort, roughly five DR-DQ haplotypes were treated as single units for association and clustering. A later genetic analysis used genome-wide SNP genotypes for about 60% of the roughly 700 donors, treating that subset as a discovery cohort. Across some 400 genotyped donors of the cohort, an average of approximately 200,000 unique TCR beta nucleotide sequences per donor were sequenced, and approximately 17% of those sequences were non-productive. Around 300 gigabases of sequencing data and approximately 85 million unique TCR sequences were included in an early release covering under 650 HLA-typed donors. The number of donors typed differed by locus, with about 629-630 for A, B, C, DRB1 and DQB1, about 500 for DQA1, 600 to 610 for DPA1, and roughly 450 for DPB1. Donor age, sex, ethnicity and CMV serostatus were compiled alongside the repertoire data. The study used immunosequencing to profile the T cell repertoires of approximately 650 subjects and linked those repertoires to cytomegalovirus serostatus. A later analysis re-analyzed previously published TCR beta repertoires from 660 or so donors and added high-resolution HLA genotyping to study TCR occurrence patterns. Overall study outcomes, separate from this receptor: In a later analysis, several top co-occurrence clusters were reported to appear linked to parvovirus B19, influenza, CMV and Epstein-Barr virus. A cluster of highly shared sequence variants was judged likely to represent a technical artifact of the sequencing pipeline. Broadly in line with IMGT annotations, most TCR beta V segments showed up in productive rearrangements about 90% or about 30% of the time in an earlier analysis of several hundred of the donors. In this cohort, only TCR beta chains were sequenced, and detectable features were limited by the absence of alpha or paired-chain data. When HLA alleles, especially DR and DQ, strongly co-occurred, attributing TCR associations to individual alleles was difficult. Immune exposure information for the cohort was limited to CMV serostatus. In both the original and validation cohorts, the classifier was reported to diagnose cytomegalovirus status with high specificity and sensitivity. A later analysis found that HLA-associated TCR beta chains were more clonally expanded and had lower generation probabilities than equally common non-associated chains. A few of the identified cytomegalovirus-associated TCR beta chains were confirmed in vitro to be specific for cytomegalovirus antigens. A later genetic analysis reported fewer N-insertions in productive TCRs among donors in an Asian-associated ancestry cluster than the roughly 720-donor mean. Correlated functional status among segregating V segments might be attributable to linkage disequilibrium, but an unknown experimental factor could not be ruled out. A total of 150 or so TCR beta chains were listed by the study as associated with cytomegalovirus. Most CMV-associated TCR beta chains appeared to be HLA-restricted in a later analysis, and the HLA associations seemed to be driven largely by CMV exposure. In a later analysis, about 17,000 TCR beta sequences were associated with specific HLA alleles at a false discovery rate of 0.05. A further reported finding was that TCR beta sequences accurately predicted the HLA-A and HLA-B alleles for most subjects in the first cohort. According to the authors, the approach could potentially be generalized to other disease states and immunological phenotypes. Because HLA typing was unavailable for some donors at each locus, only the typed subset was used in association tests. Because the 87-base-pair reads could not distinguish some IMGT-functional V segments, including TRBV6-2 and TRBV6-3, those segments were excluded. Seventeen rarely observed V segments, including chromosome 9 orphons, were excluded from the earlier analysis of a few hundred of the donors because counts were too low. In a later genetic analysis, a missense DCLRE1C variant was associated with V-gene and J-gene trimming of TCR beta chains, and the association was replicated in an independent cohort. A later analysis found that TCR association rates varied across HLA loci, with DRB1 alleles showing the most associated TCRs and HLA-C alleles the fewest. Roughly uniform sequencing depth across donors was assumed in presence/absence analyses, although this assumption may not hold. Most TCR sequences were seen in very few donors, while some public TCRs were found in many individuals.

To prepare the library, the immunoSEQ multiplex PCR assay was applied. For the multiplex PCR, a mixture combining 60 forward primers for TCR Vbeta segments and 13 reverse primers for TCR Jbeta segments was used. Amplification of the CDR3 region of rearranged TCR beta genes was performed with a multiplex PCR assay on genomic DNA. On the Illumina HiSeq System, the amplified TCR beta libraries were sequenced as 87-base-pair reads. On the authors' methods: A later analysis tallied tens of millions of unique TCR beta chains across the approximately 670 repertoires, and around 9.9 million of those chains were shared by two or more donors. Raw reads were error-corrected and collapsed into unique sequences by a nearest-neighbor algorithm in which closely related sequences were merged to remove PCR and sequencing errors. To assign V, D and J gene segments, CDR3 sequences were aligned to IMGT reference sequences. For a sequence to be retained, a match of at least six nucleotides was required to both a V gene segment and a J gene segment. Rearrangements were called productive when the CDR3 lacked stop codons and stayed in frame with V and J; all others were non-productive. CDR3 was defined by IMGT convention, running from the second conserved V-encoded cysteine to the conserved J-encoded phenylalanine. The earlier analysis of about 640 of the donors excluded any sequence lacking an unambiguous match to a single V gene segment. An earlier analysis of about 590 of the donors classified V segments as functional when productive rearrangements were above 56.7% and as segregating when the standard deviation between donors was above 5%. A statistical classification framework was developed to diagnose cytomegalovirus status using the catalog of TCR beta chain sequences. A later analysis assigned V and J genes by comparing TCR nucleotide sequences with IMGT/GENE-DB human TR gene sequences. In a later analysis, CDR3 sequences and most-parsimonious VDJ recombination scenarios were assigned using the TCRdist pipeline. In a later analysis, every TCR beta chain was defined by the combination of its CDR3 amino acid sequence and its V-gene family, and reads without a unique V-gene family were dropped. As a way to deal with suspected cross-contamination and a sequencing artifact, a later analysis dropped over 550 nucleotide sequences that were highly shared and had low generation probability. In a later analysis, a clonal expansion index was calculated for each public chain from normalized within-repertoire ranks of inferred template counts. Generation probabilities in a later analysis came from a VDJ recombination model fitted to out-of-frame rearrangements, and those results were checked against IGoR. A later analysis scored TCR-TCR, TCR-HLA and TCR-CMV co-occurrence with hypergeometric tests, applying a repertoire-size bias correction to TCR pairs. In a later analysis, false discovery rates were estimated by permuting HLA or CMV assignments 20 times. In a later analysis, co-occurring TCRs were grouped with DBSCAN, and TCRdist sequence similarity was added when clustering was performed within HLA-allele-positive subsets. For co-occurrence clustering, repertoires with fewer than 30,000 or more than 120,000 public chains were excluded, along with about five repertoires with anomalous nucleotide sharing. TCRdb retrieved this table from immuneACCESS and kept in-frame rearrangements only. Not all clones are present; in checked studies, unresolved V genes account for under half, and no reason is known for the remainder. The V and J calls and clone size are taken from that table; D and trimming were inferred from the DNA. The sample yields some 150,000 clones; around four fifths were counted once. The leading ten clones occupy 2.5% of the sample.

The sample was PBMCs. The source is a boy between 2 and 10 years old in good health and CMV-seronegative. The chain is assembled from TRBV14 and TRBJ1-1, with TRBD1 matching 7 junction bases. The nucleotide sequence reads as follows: TGTGCCAGCAGCCAAGAACAGGGGCCTAGGAACACTGAAGCTTTCTTT. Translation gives CASSQEQGPRNTEAFF.